This TCR beta chain was found in a study of T cells in Graves' hyperthyroidism and ophthalmopathy. Uncontrolled infection, other autoimmune disease, pregnancy or lactation led to exclusion. For the diagnoses, clinical symptoms, serum thyroxine and TRAb, thyroid ultrasound and orbital computed tomography were used. It was RNA transcripts that yielded the amplified TCR beta CDR3 regions. With the HTBI primer set, the TCR CDR3 went through a first round of RT-PCR. MiXCR was run by TCRdb on the multiplex PCR reads, yielding one entry per CDR3 protein. Found here are roughly 500,000 distinct CDR3 sequences, roughly 45% of them singletons; the top ten hold around 44%. The V end lost 1 base, the J end lost 3 bases, and 6 bases lay between the germline ends. Looked up from germline, CDR1 is SGHAT and CDR2 is FQNNGV. The CDR3 loop spans 13 amino acids.

The chain has TRBV11-2 and TRBJ1-2, with D unclear. This receptor was identified in an adult woman with Graves' disease, either hyperthyroidism or ophthalmopathy (not recorded which). The sample consisted of peripheral blood or thyroid tissue (not recorded which). The CDR3 region has the DNA TGTGCCAGCAGCTTAGTTGGGCACTATGGCTACACCTTC. As protein: CASSLVGHYGYTF. The whole variable domain, filled in from reference TRBV11-2 and TRBJ1-2, reads EAGVAQSPRYKIIEKRQSVAFWCNPISGHATLYWYQQILGQGPKLLIQFQNNGVVDDSQLPKDRFSAERLKGVDSTLKIQPAKLEDSAVYLCASSLVGHYGYTFGSGTRLTVV.